The following is a TCR beta chain sequence with its context. The data are from a study of blood T cell repertoires in COVID-19. Background on the study: There were acute and convalescent COVID-19 samples, and they came from the United States, Italy and Spain. The cDNA or gDNA used as material had been derived from T cells, B-cell-depleted T cells, or PBMCs.

Original methodology: Amplification of reference gene primers provided the estimated nucleated cell counts. TCRdb keeps only in-frame clones here, not all; method: immunoSEQ multiplex PCR. V and J calls and clone size are as listed in that table; D and trimming were resolved from the DNA. The sample carries about 250,000 clones, 75% to 85% recorded once. Germline-derived CDR1 and CDR2 are MNHEY and SMNVEV (reference sequence). V trimming: 3 bases; J trimming: 1 base; junction bases outside the gene matches: 3. CDR3 length: 15 amino acids. Sequencing input: peripheral blood. The TCR was taken from a human donor in a cohort sampled during active COVID-19. The gene calls are TRBV27 and TRBJ2-3, with 8 bases matching TRBD1. CDR3 sequence (DNA): TGTGCCAGCAGTTTTACGACAGGGGGCACAGATACGCAGTATTTT. Its protein is CASSFTTGGTDTQYF.